This T cell receptor (beta chain) was observed in a study of graft-versus-host responses after intestinal transplantation (dated by TCRdb to the early 2020s). Regarding the study in general: Recipients received multivisceral, liver-intestinal, or isolated intestinal transplants. After intestinal transplantation, graft-versus-host and host-versus-graft alloreactive T cell clones in the graft, circulation and bone marrow were tracked using bulk TCR-beta CDR3 sequencing. Of the roughly 25 intestinal transplant recipients enrolled in the cohort, one of whom was a retransplant, 3 patients without pretransplant specimens were excluded. Donor T cell macrochimerism was defined as a peak of at least 4% donor T cells among recipient peripheral blood mononuclear cells. Rather than being sequenced by the commercial service, samples from three later patients were sequenced in-house on an Illumina MiSeq and processed with MiXCR. To identify alloreactive clones, pre-transplant mixed lymphocyte reaction products were sequenced and compared with unstimulated pre-transplant donor and recipient T cells. Every recipient was given anti-thymocyte globulin induction, followed by approximately 3 years of maintenance tacrolimus and steroids.

Reading from cysteine to phenylalanine, the CDR3 counts 12 amino acids. Left in the record is the CDR3 DNA by itself, 36 bases read in frame from the first base. The V end loses 7 bases and the J end loses 5 bases, and a stretch of 8 bases separates them. CDR1 MGHRA and CDR2 YSYEKL were looked up in the germline V gene. To note about this clone: Which antigen it targets is not known. Nothing much larger sits one base from this clone, and base qualities are not available.

In the first month after transplant, blood samples were collected up to 4 times, and after that at least monthly when available. The study at large found these results: High GvH to HvG T cell clonal ratios were observed in the allografts of patients with donor T cell macrochimerism. Early after transplant, peak levels of circulating GvH clones were associated with declines in HvG clones. GvH clones were detected in recipient bone marrow, and some of these GvH clones were observed earlier in ileal mucosa or blood, consistent with an intestinal mucosal origin. Conclusions were limited by the relatively low number and heterogeneity of intestinal transplant patients.

Libraries came from the immunoSEQ multiplex PCR assay. Adaptive Biotechnologies carried out high-throughput TCR-beta CDR3 sequencing of genomic DNA for most patients. As for the authors' bioinformatics: Adaptive's ImmunoSEQ software was the source of the TCR sequencing data for roughly 19 patients, while a few other patients were processed with MiXCR and VDJtools. CDR3 nucleotide sequences shared by donor and recipient were removed because the origin of these sequences could not be assigned. To be classed as alloreactive, a clone needed at least 2-fold expansion over unstimulated cells and a minimum CFSE-low frequency of 0.002% (template counts) or 0.001% (read counts). Clones were considered mappable if detected in sequenced pre-transplant spleen, lymph node, or MLR CFSE-low populations of the donor or recipient. The cumulative frequency of alloreactive clones was calculated as a percentage of all sequences, weighted by copy number. TCRdb re-hosts the immuneACCESS table, in-frame sequences only. Its copies lack some clones; in the studies checked, an unresolved V gene accounts for under half of them, and the cause for the rest is not known. The V and J calls and clone size are taken from that table; D and trimming were inferred from the DNA. The sample profile shows under 100,000 clones; about 93% of them were found once. Of the sample, 16% is held by the ten largest clones.

The material sequenced was PBMCs, taken 450 to 480 days after intestinal transplant. Here the chain combines TRBV4-1 and TRBJ2-2; the D element could tentatively be TRBD1 or TRBD2, as 5 bases agree for each. The TCR comes from a human patient who received an intestinal transplant, so some T cells may come from the graft donor. The bases are TGCGCCAGCACTGAGGGGACCGGGGAGCTGTTTTTT. Translated, this is CASTEGTGELFF.